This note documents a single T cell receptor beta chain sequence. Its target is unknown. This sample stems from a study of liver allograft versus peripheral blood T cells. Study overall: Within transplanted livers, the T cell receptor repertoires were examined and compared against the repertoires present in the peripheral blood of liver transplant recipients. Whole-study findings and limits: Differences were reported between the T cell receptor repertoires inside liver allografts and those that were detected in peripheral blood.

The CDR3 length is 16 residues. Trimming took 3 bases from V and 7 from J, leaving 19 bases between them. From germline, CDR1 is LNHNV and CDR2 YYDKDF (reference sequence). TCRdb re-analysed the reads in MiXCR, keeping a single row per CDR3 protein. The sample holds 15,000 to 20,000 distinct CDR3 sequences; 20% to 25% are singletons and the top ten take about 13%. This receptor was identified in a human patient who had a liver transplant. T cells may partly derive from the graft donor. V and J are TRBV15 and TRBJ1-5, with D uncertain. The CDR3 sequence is CATSSGRGLGGQPQHF. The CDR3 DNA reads TGTGCCACCAGCAGTGGTCGGGGATTGGGCGGCCAGCCCCAGCATTTT.